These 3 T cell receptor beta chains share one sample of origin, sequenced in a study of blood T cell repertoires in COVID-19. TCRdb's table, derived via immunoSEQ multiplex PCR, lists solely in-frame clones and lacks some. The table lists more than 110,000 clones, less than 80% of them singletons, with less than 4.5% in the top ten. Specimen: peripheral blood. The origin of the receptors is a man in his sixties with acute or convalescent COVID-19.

Here the CDR3 reads CASRANSGANVLTF. Written as DNA, the CDR3 is TGTGCCAGTAGGGCCAACTCTGGGGCCAACGTCCTGACTTTC. J is TRBJ2-6 and V is TRBV19; D gene uncertain. This CDR3 has 14 residues. CDR1 is LNHDA, CDR2 SQIVND, per germline (reference sequence). The V gene lost 6 bases and the J gene lost 0 bases, with 6 bases spanning the gap.

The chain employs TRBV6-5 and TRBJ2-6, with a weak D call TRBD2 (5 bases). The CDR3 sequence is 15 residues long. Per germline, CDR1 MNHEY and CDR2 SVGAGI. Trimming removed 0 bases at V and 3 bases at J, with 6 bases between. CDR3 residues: CASSYSGGGANVLTF. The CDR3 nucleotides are TGTGCCAGCAGTTACTCTGGAGGTGGGGCCAACGTCCTGACTTTC.

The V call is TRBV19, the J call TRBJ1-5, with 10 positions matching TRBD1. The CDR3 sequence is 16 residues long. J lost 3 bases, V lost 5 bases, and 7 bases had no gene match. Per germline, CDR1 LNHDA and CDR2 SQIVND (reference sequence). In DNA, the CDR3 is TGTGCCAGTAGTTCGCCGGACAGGGGGAACAATCAGCCCCAGCATTTT. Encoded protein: CASSSPDRGNNQPQHF.